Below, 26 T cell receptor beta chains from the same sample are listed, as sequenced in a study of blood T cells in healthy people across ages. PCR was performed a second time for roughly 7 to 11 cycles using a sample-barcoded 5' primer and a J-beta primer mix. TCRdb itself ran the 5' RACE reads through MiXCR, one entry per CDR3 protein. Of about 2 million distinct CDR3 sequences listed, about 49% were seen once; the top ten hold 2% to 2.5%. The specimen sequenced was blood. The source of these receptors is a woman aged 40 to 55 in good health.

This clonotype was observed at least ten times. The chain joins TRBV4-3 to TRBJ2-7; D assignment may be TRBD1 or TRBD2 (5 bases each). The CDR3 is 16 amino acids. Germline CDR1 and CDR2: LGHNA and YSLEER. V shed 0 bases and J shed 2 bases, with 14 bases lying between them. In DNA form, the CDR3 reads TGCGCCAGCAGCCAAGAAGATCGTGGGGGAGCCTACGAGCAGTACTTC. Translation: CASSQEDRGGAYEQYF.

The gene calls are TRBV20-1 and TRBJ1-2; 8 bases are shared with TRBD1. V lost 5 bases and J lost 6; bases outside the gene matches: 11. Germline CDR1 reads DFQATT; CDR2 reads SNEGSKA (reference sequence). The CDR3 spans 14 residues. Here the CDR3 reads CSAVYRGNMDGYTF. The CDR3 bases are TGCAGTGCTGTTTACAGGGGGAATATGGATGGCTACACCTTC.

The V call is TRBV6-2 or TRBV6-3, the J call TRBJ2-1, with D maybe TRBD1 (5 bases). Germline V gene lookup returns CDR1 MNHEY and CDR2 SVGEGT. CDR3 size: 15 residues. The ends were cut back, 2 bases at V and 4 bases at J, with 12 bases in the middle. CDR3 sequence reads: CASSYRWGVYNEQFF. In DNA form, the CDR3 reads TGTGCCAGCAGTTACCGGTGGGGCGTTTACAATGAGCAGTTCTTC.

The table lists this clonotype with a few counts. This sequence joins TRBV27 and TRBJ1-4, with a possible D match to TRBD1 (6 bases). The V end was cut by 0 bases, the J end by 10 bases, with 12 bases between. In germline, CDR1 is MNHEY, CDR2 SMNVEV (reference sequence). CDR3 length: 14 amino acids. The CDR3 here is CASSLSRQVGKLFF. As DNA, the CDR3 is TGTGCCAGCAGTTTATCGAGACAGGTTGGAAAACTGTTTTTT.

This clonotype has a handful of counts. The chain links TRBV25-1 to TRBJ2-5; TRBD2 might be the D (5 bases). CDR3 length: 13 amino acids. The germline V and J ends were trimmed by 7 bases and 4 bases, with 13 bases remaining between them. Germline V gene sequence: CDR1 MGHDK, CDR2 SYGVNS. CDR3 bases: TGTGCCAGCATTAGGACTGGGCGAGAGACCCAGTACTTC. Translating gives CASIRTGRETQYF.

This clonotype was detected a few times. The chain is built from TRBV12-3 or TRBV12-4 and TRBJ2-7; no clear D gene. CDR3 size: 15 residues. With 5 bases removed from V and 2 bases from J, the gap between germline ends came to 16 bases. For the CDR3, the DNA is TGTGCCAGCAGTCCAAGACGGTACGGTACCTACGAGCAGTACTTC. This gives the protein CASSPRRYGTYEQYF.

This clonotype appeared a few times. The CDR3 sequence: CASSPQGTTNEKLFF. Written as DNA, the CDR3 is TGTGCCAGCAGCCCACAGGGAACAACTAATGAAAAACTGTTTTTT. The V and J genes are TRBV7-2 and TRBJ1-4; D might be TRBD1 (6 bases). Trimming removed 5 bases at V and 0 bases at J, with 10 bases between. This CDR3 is built from 15 residues. The germline V gene has CDR1 SGHTA and CDR2 FQGNSA.

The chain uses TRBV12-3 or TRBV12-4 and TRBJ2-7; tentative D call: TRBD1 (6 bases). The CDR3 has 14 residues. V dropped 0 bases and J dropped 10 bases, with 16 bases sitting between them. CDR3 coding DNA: TGTGCCAGCAGTTTAGCCGCGGACAGAGGGATTCAGTACTTC. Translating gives CASSLAADRGIQYF.

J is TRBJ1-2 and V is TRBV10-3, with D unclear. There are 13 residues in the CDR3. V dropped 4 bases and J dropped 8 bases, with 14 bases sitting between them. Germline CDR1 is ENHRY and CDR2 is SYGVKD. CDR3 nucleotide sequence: TGTGCCATCAGTGCGTCGGGTCAGACCGGCTACACCTTC. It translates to CAISASGQTGYTF.

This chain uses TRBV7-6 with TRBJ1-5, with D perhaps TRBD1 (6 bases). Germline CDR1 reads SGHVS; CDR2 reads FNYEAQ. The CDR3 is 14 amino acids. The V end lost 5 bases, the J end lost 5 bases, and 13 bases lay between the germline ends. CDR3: CASSTGLSDQPQHF. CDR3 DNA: TGTGCCAGCAGCACAGGGTTATCAGATCAGCCCCAGCATTTT.

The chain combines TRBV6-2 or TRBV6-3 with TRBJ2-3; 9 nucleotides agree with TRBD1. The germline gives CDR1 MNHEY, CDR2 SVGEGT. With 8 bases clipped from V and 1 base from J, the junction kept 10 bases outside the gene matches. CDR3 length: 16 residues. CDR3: CASADRQGVGTDTQYF. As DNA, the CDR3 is TGTGCCAGCGCAGATAGACAGGGGGTCGGCACAGATACGCAGTATTTT.

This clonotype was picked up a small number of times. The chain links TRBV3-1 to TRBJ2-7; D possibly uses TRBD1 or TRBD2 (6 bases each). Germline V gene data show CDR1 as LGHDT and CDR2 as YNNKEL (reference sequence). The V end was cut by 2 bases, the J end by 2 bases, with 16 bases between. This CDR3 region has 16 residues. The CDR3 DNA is TGTGCCAGCAGCCAATATCGGGGGCAGTTTACCTACGAGCAGTACTTC. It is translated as CASSQYRGQFTYEQYF.

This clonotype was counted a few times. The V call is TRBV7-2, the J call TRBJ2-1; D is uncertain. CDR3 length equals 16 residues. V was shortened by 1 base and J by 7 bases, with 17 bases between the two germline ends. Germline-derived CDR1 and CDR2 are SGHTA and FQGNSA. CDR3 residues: CASSLVRTPKGNEQFF. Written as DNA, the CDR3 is TGTGCCAGCAGCTTAGTGCGGACGCCCAAGGGAAATGAGCAGTTCTTC.

In DNA form, the CDR3 reads TGTGCCACCAGTGATCCCCGGACTAGCGGGGGGGCCCCGGATGAGCAGTTCTTC. It is translated as CATSDPRTSGGAPDEQFF. This chain joins TRBV24-1 and TRBJ2-1; TRBD2 matches at 15 bases. V shed 3 bases and J 8 bases; nucleotides not matched to a gene: 10. From germline, CDR1 is KGHDR and CDR2 SFDVKD. The CDR3 covers 18 residues.

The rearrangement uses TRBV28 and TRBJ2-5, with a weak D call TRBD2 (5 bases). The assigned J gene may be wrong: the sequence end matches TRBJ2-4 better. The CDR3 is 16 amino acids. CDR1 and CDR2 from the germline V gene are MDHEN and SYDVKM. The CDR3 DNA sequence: TGTGCCAGCAGTGGACTTGGGATAGGGTTCCAAAACATTCAGTACTTC. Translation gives CASSGLGIGFQNIQYF.

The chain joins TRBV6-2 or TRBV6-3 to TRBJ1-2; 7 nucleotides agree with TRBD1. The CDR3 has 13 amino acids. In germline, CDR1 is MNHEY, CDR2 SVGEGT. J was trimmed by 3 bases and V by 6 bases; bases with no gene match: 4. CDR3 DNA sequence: TGTGCCAGCAGGAACACAGGGGACTATGGCTACACCTTC. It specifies CASRNTGDYGYTF.

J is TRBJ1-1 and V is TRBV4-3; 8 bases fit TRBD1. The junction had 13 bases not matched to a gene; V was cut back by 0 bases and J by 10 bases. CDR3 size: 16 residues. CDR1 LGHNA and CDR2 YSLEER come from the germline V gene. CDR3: CASSQESGTGLGGAFF. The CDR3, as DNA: TGCGCCAGCAGCCAAGAAAGTGGGACAGGACTGGGGGGAGCTTTCTTT.

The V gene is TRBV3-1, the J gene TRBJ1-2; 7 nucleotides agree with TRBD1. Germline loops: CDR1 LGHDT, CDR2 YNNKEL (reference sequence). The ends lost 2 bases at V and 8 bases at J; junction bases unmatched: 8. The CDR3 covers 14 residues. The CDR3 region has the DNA TGTGCCAGCAGCCAACTAGACAGGGTAGGGGGCTACACCTTC. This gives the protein CASSQLDRVGGYTF.

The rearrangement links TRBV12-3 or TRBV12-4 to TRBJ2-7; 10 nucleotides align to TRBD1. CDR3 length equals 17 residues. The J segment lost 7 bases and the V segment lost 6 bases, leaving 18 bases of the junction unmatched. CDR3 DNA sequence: TGTGCCAGCAGCCAAAGACGACAGGGGGCTTCTTACAATGAGCAGTACTTC. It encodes CASSQRRQGASYNEQYF.

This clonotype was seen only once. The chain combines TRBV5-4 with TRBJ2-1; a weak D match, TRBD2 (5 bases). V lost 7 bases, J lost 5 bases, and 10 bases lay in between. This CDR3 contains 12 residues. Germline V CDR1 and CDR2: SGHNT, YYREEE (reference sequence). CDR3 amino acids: CASQRGDNEQFF. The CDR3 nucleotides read TGTGCCAGCCAACGGGGAGACAATGAGCAGTTCTTC.

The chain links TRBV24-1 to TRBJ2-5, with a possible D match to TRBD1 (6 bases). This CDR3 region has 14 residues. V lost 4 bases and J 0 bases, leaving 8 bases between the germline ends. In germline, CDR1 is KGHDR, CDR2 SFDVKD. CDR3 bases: TGTGCCACCAGTGAAACAGGGTACCAAGAGACCCAGTACTTC. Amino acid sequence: CATSETGYQETQYF.

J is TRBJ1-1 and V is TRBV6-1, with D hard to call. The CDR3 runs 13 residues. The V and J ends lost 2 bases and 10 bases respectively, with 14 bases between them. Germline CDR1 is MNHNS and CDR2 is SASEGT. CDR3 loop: CASSEPRAARAFF. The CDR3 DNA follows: TGTGCCAGCAGTGAACCCCGGGCAGCCAGAGCTTTCTTT.

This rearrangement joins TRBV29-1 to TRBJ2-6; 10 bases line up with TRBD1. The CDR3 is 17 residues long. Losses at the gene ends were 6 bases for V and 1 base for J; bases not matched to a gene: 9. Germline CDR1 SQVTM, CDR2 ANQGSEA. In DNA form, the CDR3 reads TGCAGCGTGGACCCCGGGACAGGGGAGTCTGGGGCCAACGTCCTGACTTTC. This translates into CSVDPGTGESGANVLTF.

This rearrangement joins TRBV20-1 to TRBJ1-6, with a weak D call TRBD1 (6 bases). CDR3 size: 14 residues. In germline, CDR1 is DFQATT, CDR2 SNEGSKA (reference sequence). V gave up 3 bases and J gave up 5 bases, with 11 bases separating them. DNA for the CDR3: TGCAGTGCTAGGCAGGGGCTACATAATTCACCCCTCCACTTT. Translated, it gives CSARQGLHNSPLHF.

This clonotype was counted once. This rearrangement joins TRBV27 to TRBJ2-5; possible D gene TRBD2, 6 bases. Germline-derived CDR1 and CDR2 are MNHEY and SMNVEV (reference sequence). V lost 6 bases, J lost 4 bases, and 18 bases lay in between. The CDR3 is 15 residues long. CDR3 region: CASRTRGTSGETQYF. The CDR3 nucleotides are TGTGCCAGCAGAACCCGGGGGACCTCGGGAGAGACCCAGTACTTC.

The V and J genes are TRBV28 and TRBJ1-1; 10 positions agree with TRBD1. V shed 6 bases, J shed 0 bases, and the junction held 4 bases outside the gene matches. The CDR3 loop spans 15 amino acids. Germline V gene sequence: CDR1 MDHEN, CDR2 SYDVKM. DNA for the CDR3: TGTGCCAGCAGGGCGACAGGGGGCATGAACACTGAAGCTTTCTTT. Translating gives CASRATGGMNTEAFF.